The 29 T cell receptor beta chains below all came from one sample that was sequenced in a study of OX40 agonist ivuxolimab in advanced cancers. Generated by immunoSEQ multiplex PCR, the TCRdb table keeps only in-frame clones and is missing some. The sample records roughly 70,000 clones, about 85% being singletons. This material consisted of CD4+ or CD8+ T cells sorted from blood, taken in a trial of the OX40 agonist ivuxolimab. These receptors were collected from an adult with an advanced solid tumor such as melanoma, head and neck, liver or kidney cancer.

There are a few counts of this clone. The chain combines TRBV2 with TRBJ2-7; D may correspond to TRBD1 or TRBD2 (6 bases each). This CDR3 spans 13 amino acids. The V end lost 7 bases, the J end lost 6 bases, and 16 bases lay between the germline ends. Looked up from germline, CDR1 is SNHLY and CDR2 is FYNNEI. The CDR3 spells CASMQGLGGEQYF. The CDR3 nucleotides are TGTGCCAGCATGCAGGGGTTGGGAGGCGAGCAGTACTTC.

This chain links TRBV6-5 with TRBJ1-2; 8 bases align to TRBD1. This CDR3 comprises 13 residues. Germline assignment: CDR1 MNHEY and CDR2 SVGAGI. With V trimmed by 5 bases and J by 8 bases, 7 bases remained unmatched. CDR3 coding DNA: TGTGCCAGCAGTGCACGGACAGGGACCGGCTACACCTTC. Encoded protein: CASSARTGTGYTF.

V gene TRBV6-5 combines with J gene TRBJ2-5; 8 nucleotides agree with TRBD1. Germline-derived CDR1 and CDR2 are MNHEY and SVGAGI. V lost 5 bases and J lost 5; bases outside the gene matches: 7. The CDR3 contains 14 residues. The CDR3 is CASSTGTGGETQYF. DNA for the CDR3: TGTGCCAGCAGTACAGGGACAGGCGGGGAGACCCAGTACTTC.

This clone was picked up a small number of times. This sequence joins TRBV11-2 and TRBJ1-1; TRBD1 matches 7 bases. CDR1 is SGHAT, CDR2 FQNNGV, per germline. The CDR3 is made up of 15 amino acids. V was pared by 1 base and J by 6 bases, with 8 bases of the junction left unmatched. The CDR3 region has the DNA TGTGCCAGCAGCTTAGCTAGACAGGGTCGGGCTGAAGCTTTCTTT. As protein: CASSLARQGRAEAFF. The full variable domain, rest sourced from reference TRBV11-2 and TRBJ1-1, is EAGVAQSPRYKIIEKRQSVAFWCNPISGHATLYWYQQILGQGPKLLIQFQNNGVVDDSQLPKDRFSAERLKGVDSTLKIQPAKLEDSAVYLCASSLARQGRAEAFFGQGTRLTVV.

This chain uses TRBV5-4 with TRBJ2-7; 11 nucleotides line up with TRBD1. After removal of 4 bases from V and 4 bases from J, the junction contained 7 bases not matched to a gene. The CDR3 loop spans 15 amino acids. The V gene's germline CDR1 is SGHNT and CDR2 YYREEE (reference sequence). The CDR3: CASSRGTGGRYEQYF. The CDR3 DNA reads as TGTGCCAGCAGCCGAGGGACAGGGGGGAGGTACGAGCAGTACTTC.

This clone has a single count. The rearrangement joins TRBV6-5 to TRBJ2-7, with 7 bases matching TRBD1. The CDR3 sequence is 15 residues long. Trimming took 6 bases from V and 0 from J; bases not matched to a gene: 8. Looked up from germline, CDR1 is MNHEY and CDR2 is SVGAGI. CDR3 in DNA: TGTGCCAGCAGCTCCCCGGGACAGAGCTCCTACGAGCAGTACTTC. Translated: CASSSPGQSSYEQYF.

The V call is TRBV5-1, the J call TRBJ1-3, with unresolved D. This CDR3 has 14 amino acids. Germline V gene data show CDR1 as SGHRS and CDR2 as YFSETQ. V lost 4 bases, J lost 0 bases, and 8 bases lay in between. The CDR3 protein is CASSAASSGNTIYF. The DNA for the CDR3 is TGCGCCAGCAGCGCAGCCTCCTCTGGAAACACCATATATTTT.

V and J are TRBV7-2 and TRBJ1-4; the match to TRBD1 covers 8 bases. V shed 5 bases, J shed 3 bases, and the junction held 14 bases outside the gene matches. The CDR3 consists of 18 residues. Germline V lookup: CDR1 SGHTA, CDR2 FQGNSA. The CDR3: CASSPNGQGGRANEKLFF. CDR3 in DNA: TGTGCCAGCAGCCCTAACGGACAGGGAGGTAGGGCTAATGAAAAACTGTTTTTT.

The gene calls are TRBV19 and TRBJ2-3, with 8 nucleotides matching TRBD2. There are 16 residues in the CDR3. Looked up from germline, CDR1 is LNHDA and CDR2 is SQIVND (reference sequence). V was pared by 2 bases and J by 4 bases, with 8 bases of the junction left unmatched. CDR3 nucleotide sequence: TGTGCCAGTAGTATACCCCGCGCGGGAGGCGCAGATACGCAGTATTTT. This gives the protein CASSIPRAGGADTQYF.

The chain carries TRBV7-9 and TRBJ1-2; TRBD1 matches 7 bases. Looked up from germline, CDR1 is SEHNR and CDR2 is FQNEAQ (reference sequence). The J segment lost 4 bases and the V segment lost 4 bases, leaving 3 bases of the junction unmatched. The CDR3 runs to 13 residues. CDR3 protein: CASSSGQVYGYTF. The CDR3 nucleotides are TGTGCCAGCAGCTCAGGACAGGTCTATGGCTACACCTTC. Combining the CDR3 with reference TRBV7-9 and TRBJ1-2 gives the whole variable domain DTGVSQNPRHKITKRGQNVTFRCDPISEHNRLYWYRQTLGQGPEFLTYFQNEAQLEKSRLLSDRFSAERPKGSFSTLEIQRTEQGDSAMYLCASSSGQVYGYTFGSGTRLTVV.

The V and J genes are TRBV4-3 and TRBJ2-3; 11 nucleotides line up with TRBD2. This CDR3 comprises 16 residues. The V gene end was trimmed by 0 bases and the J gene end by 4 bases; junction bases not matched to a gene: 3. Germline-derived CDR1 and CDR2 are LGHNA and YSLEER. CDR3 region: CASSQDSGRGPDTQYF. The CDR3 nucleotides read TGCGCCAGCAGCCAAGATAGCGGGAGGGGTCCAGATACGCAGTATTTT.

V usage is TRBV5-6 and J usage is TRBJ2-3; TRBD1 agrees at 11 bases. The germline V gene encodes CDR1 SGHDT and CDR2 YYEEEE. CDR3 length: 15 amino acids. The V and J ends lost 6 bases and 4 bases, in that order; junction bases with no gene match: 7. The CDR3 loop reads CASTSDRGLPDTQYF. The CDR3, as DNA: TGTGCCAGCACCTCGGACAGGGGGCTGCCAGATACGCAGTATTTT.

The chain carries TRBV7-3 and TRBJ2-1; D is possibly TRBD1 (6 bases). The germline V gene has CDR1 SGHTA and CDR2 FQGTGA. V was shortened by 4 bases and J by 4 bases, with 11 bases between the two germline ends. CDR3 length: 14 residues. This chain's CDR3 is CASSYRDKYNEQFF. In DNA, the CDR3 is TGTGCCAGCAGCTACCGGGACAAATACAATGAGCAGTTCTTC.

This clone was seen more than once but under ten times. The chain links TRBV30 to TRBJ1-2, with 8 positions matching TRBD1. The V gene's germline CDR1 is GTSNPN and CDR2 SVGIG (reference sequence). The length of the CDR3 is 14 residues. Trimming at V came to 0 bases and at J to 5 bases, leaving 5 bases not matched to a gene. The DNA of the CDR3 is TGTGCCTGGAGTGTATCTACAGGGGGGTATGGCTACACCTTC. Translated, it gives CAWSVSTGGYGYTF.

This chain uses TRBV29-1 with TRBJ2-1; 12 bases are a match to TRBD1. V dropped 1 base and J dropped 9; count of bases not matched to a gene: 7. From germline, CDR1 is SQVTM and CDR2 ANQGSEA. This CDR3 is built from 15 residues. CDR3 in amino acids: CSVEGPGQGAGEQFF. Here the CDR3 DNA reads TGCAGCGTTGAAGGTCCGGGACAGGGGGCCGGTGAGCAGTTCTTC.

The V and J genes are TRBV12-5 and TRBJ1-2, with TRBD1 as a possible D gene (6 bases). CDR1 LGHNT and CDR2 FRNRAP come from the germline V gene. There are 13 residues in the CDR3. With 1 base removed from V and 6 bases from J, the gap between germline ends came to 9 bases. This chain's CDR3 is CASGLGGTNGYTF. The DNA for the CDR3 is TGTGCTAGTGGTTTGGGAGGGACAAATGGCTACACCTTC.

The V gene is TRBV16, the J gene TRBJ1-5, with D perhaps matching TRBD1 (6 bases). CDR3 length equals 17 residues. The ends were cut back, 0 bases at V and 6 bases at J, with 18 bases in the middle. The germline CDR1 and CDR2 sequences are KGHSY and FQNENV. The CDR3 is CASSQSGGSSSGQPQHF. CDR3 DNA: TGTGCCAGCAGCCAATCTGGGGGCAGTAGCTCCGGTCAGCCCCAGCATTTT.

DNA of the CDR3: TGTGCCAGCAGCCAAGATGGAGGCCCTGACGAGCAGTACTTC. It translates to CASSQDGGPDEQYF. V gene TRBV4-2 combines with J gene TRBJ2-7; D perhaps matches TRBD2 (5 bases). V was trimmed by 0 bases and J by 5 bases, leaving 11 bases between them. Germline-derived CDR1 and CDR2 are LGHNA and YNFKEQ. CDR3 length: 14 residues.

The chain employs TRBV25-1 and TRBJ2-3, with D perhaps assigned TRBD1 or TRBD2 (5 bases each). The V and J ends lost 2 bases and 0 bases respectively, with 18 bases between them. There are 18 residues in the CDR3. The V gene's germline CDR1 is MGHDK and CDR2 SYGVNS. The CDR3, as DNA: TGTGCCAGCAGTGAAGGGACCTTAGCGAGATCTAGCACAGATACGCAGTATTTT. Translated, it gives CASSEGTLARSSTDTQYF.

The V gene is TRBV2, the J gene TRBJ1-4, with D possibly matching TRBD1 (6 bases). The V end was cut by 0 bases, the J end by 10 bases, with 15 bases between. In germline, CDR1 is SNHLY, CDR2 FYNNEI. The CDR3 is 15 amino acids. CDR3 sequence (DNA): TGTGCCAGCAGTGAAGCGGGGCAGGGGTACGGAAAACTGTTTTTT. As protein: CASSEAGQGYGKLFF.

The rearrangement uses TRBV29-1 and TRBJ1-4, with D possibly being TRBD1 (5 bases). The germline V and J ends were trimmed by 3 bases and 10 bases, with 12 bases remaining between them. From germline, CDR1 is SQVTM and CDR2 ANQGSEA. The CDR3 is 12 amino acids. The CDR3 protein is CSVEVQGGKLFF. CDR3 bases: TGCAGCGTTGAGGTCCAGGGCGGAAAACTGTTTTTT.

The chain is built from TRBV6-5 and TRBJ2-7, with D maybe TRBD2 (7 bases). This CDR3 comprises 15 residues. V lost 5 bases, J lost 3 bases, and 17 bases lay in between. CDR1 MNHEY and CDR2 SVGAGI come from the germline V gene. CDR3 nucleotides: TGTGCCAGCAGTCCAGTTGGGGGGGGCCACTACGAGCAGTACTTC. Its protein product is CASSPVGGGHYEQYF.

CDR3 sequence: CASSGGTSGAYEQYF. CDR3 in DNA: TGTGCCAGCAGCGGAGGGACTAGCGGCGCCTACGAGCAGTACTTC. This chain connects TRBV7-9 to TRBJ2-7; 11 nucleotides agree with TRBD2. The junction had 5 bases not matched to a gene; V was cut back by 5 bases and J by 2 bases. The germline V gene has CDR1 SEHNR and CDR2 FQNEAQ (reference sequence). The CDR3 has 15 residues.

The chain couples TRBV7-8 to TRBJ2-3; TRBD1 is a possible D gene (6 bases). The V gene lost 1 base and the J gene lost 3 bases, with 14 bases spanning the gap. The CDR3 is 16 amino acids. The germline gives CDR1 SGHVS, CDR2 FQNEAQ. The CDR3 DNA follows: TGTGCCAGCAGCTTAGGACCAGGGGCAGGAACAGATACGCAGTATTTT. This translates into CASSLGPGAGTDTQYF.

The rearrangement uses TRBV7-2 and TRBJ2-7, with no clear D. Trimming took off 0 bases at V and 6 bases at J, with 15 bases between the two ends. CDR1 and CDR2 (germline): SGHTA, FQGNSA. The CDR3 extends over 15 amino acids. The CDR3 coding sequence is TGTGCCAGCAGCTTAGCGCCCCAGGAAGCTCGCGAGCAGTACTTC. As protein: CASSLAPQEAREQYF. Together with reference TRBV7-2 and TRBJ2-7, the CDR3 gives the full variable domain: GAGVSQSPSNKVTEKGKDVELRCDPISGHTALYWYRQSLGQGLEFLIYFQGNSAPDKSGLPSDRFSAERTGGSVSTLTIQRTQQEDSAVYLCASSLAPQEAREQYFGPGTRLTVT.

This chain joins TRBV28 and TRBJ2-4; no definite D call. This CDR3 spans 11 amino acids. Trimming cost V 8 bases and J 7 bases, with 9 bases left between them. Germline V gene lookup returns CDR1 MDHEN and CDR2 SYDVKM. The CDR3 loop reads CASYRSNIQYF. The CDR3, as DNA: TGTGCCAGCTATAGATCGAACATTCAGTACTTC. Full variable domain (remainder filled in from reference TRBV28 and TRBJ2-4): DVKVTQSSRYLVKRTGEKVFLECVQDMDHENMFWYRQDPGLGLRLIYFSYDVKMKEKGDIPEGYSVSREKKERFSLILESASTNQTSMYLCASYRSNIQYFGAGTRLSVL.

In regard to this clone: Other DNA sequences of this sample code for an identical CDR3. The chain couples TRBV6-5 to TRBJ1-5, with TRBD1 as a possible D gene (5 bases). Germline loops: CDR1 MNHEY, CDR2 SVGAGI. This CDR3 is 13 amino acids long. Trimming cost V 5 bases and J 4 bases, with 9 bases left between them. CDR3 nucleotide sequence: TGTGCCAGCAGTCCCGGGGGGAATCAGCCCCAGCATTTT. Residues: CASSPGGNQPQHF.

The V gene is TRBV10-3, the J gene TRBJ2-5; a possible D gene is TRBD1 (6 bases). Germline CDR1 ENHRY, CDR2 SYGVKD. CDR3 length: 12 amino acids. Trimming stripped 10 bases from V and 0 bases from J, with 9 bases between. The CDR3 here is CATNRDQETQYF. CDR3 DNA: TGTGCCACCAACAGGGACCAAGAGACCCAGTACTTC.

The chain is built from TRBV28 and TRBJ2-3; tentative D call: TRBD1 (6 bases). The CDR3 sequence is 13 residues long. CDR1 and CDR2 from the germline V gene are MDHEN and SYDVKM. Trimming removed 7 bases at V and 4 bases at J, with 12 bases between. CDR3: CASKGQNSDTQYF. CDR3 DNA: TGTGCCAGCAAAGGACAGAACTCAGATACGCAGTATTTT.